A few counts support the clone carrying this T cell receptor (beta chain). Its target is unknown. 5'-RACE, quantitative and with molecular barcodes, yielded the TCR beta libraries. Each CDR3 protein gets one entry after TCRdb re-called the 5' RACE reads with MiXCR. The sample includes around 390,000 distinct CDR3 sequences, 20% to 25% seen only once; the top ten take around 16%. The entry originates in a study of CD8 T cells in ankylosing spondylitis. General study results and limits: It was reported that disease-linked clones were significantly enriched in matched ankylosing spondylitis synovial fluid. Among TCR beta sequences, a motif of several highly homologous variants appeared characteristic of ankylosing spondylitis blood.

Germline loops: CDR1 SGDLS, CDR2 YYNGEE. Trimming cost V 4 bases and J 0 bases, with 14 bases left between them. CDR3 size: 16 residues. The sequencing sample was made of blood, either unsorted or a sorted T cell fraction (not recorded which). This receptor was identified in a male donor with ankylosing spondylitis. This chain joins TRBV9 and TRBJ2-1, with a tentative D call TRBD1 (5 bases). CDR3 residues: CASSPHDSNSYNEQFF. DNA of the CDR3: TGTGCCAGCAGCCCCCACGACAGTAACTCCTACAATGAGCAGTTCTTC. Based on the CDR3 plus reference TRBV9 and TRBJ2-1, the full variable domain is DSGVTQTPKHLITATGQRVTLRCSPRSGDLSVYWYQQSLDQGLQFLIQYYNGEERAKGNILERFSAQQFPDLHSELNLSSLELGDSALYFCASSPHDSNSYNEQFFGPGTRLTVL.